This is a list of T cell receptor beta chains from one sample in a study of STAT5B mutations in CD4+ large granular lymphocyte leukemia. The assay was immunoSEQ multiplex PCR, and TCRdb's table has in-frame clones only and misses some. The data show about 34,000 clones, with 69% seen just once and about 2.5% held by the top ten. The sample consisted of CD4+ T cells from blood buffy coats. All receptors come from a human donor in good health. CDR3s include the opening cysteine and the closing phenylalanine or tryptophan. D genes are given only for firm matches. Size is stated for part of the rows, as once, few or many counts, or as a class when the clone is expanded.

-	TRBV19	TRBJ1-5	10	-	CASNDQPQHF	TGTGCCAGTAACGACCAGCCCCAGCATTTT
once	TRBV4-3	TRBJ1-6	15	-	CASSQGNRVSSPLHF	TGCGCCAGCAGCCAAGGGAACAGGGTTAGTTCACCCCTCCACTTT
-	TRBV2	TRBJ2-4	15	TRBD1	CASRRDRGRGNIQYF	TGTGCCAGCAGACGCGACAGGGGGCGAGGAAACATTCAGTACTTC
-	TRBV5-4	TRBJ1-2	16	-	CASSSFWGEANYGYTF	TGTGCCAGCAGCTCGTTCTGGGGGGAAGCTAACTATGGCTACACCTTC
once	TRBV13	TRBJ1-1	16	-	CASSLRRVRIGTEAFF	TGTGCCAGCAGCTTAAGAAGGGTAAGGATTGGCACTGAAGCTTTCTTT
-	TRBV9	TRBJ2-3	13	-	CASSGRGTDTQYF	TGTGCCAGCAGCGGGAGAGGCACAGATACGCAGTATTTT
few	TRBV10-2	TRBJ2-2	15	-	CASSESVRNTGELFF	TGCGCCAGCAGTGAGTCCGTGAGGAACACCGGGGAGCTGTTTTTT
few	TRBV30	TRBJ1-5	13	-	CAWSREGNQPQHF	TGTGCCTGGAGTCGTGAGGGGAACCAGCCCCAGCATTTT
once	TRBV5-5	TRBJ2-7	15	-	CASSLASRLSYEQYF	TGTGCCAGCAGCTTGGCGTCCAGACTCTCCTACGAGCAGTACTTC
few	TRBV4-2	TRBJ2-2	16	TRBD2	CASSQGSAGGTGELFF	TGTGCCAGCAGCCAAGGTTCAGCGGGGGGCACCGGGGAGCTGTTTTTT
once	TRBV7-2	TRBJ2-5	14	-	CASSLGGSQETQYF	TGTGCCAGCAGCTTAGGGGGGTCCCAAGAGACCCAGTACTTC
-	TRBV6-5	TRBJ1-2	13	-	CASRLDGNYGYTF	TGTGCCAGCAGACTCGATGGGAACTATGGCTACACCTTC
-	TRBV7-2	TRBJ1-2	17	-	CASSSTRTAALGGGYTF	TGTGCCAGCAGCTCAACCCGGACAGCCGCCCTGGGTGGGGGCTACACCTTC
-	TRBV9	TRBJ1-3	15	-	CASSPNADSGNTIYF	TGTGCCAGCAGCCCAAATGCAGACTCTGGAAACACCATATATTTT
-	TRBV6-5	TRBJ2-1	13	-	CASRGRYYNEQFF	TGTGCCAGCAGAGGACGGTACTACAATGAGCAGTTCTTC
few	TRBV6-5	TRBJ2-1	14	TRBD1	CASTPGTGAHEQFF	TGTGCCAGCACCCCTGGGACAGGGGCGCATGAGCAGTTCTTC
-	TRBV20-1	TRBJ2-3	11	-	CSAQGTDTQYF	TGCAGTGCTCAAGGCACAGATACGCAGTATTTT
-	TRBV12-5	TRBJ2-5	14	-	CASGSMASGETQYF	TGTGCTAGTGGTTCGATGGCCTCTGGAGAGACCCAGTACTTC
-	TRBV2	TRBJ1-5	18	-	CASSEAQAAYYSNQPQHF	TGTGCCAGCAGTGAAGCGCAGGCAGCGTATTATAGCAATCAGCCCCAGCATTTT
-	TRBV5-1	TRBJ1-2	15	-	CASGGGGRARYGYTF	TGCGCCAGCGGTGGTGGTGGCAGGGCGCGCTATGGCTACACCTTC
-	TRBV30	TRBJ1-5	14	TRBD1	CAWSRTGARRPQHF	TGTGCCTGGAGCAGGACAGGGGCCAGGCGGCCCCAGCATTTT
once	TRBV30	TRBJ1-3	14	-	CAWRGREAGNTIYF	TGTGCCTGGAGGGGCAGGGAGGCTGGAAACACCATATATTTT
-	TRBV2	TRBJ1-4	14	-	CASSDLVGTGKLFF	TGTGCCAGCAGTGATTTGGTAGGGACTGGAAAACTGTTTTTT
-	TRBV2	TRBJ2-1	11	-	CASGVYNEQFF	TGTGCCAGCGGGGTCTACAATGAGCAGTTCTTC
-	TRBV19	TRBJ1-1	12	TRBD1	CASGTGVTEAFF	TGTGCCAGTGGAACAGGGGTCACTGAAGCTTTCTTT
-	TRBV6-6	TRBJ1-6	15	-	CASRTPNYYNSPLHF	TGTGCCAGCAGAACCCCTAATTACTATAATTCACCCCTCCACTTT
-	TRBV10-3	TRBJ2-3	12	-	CAIGINADTQYF	TGTGCCATCGGAATTAACGCAGATACGCAGTATTTT
-	TRBV14	TRBJ1-6	15	-	CASSQSGTGKSPLHF	TGTGCCAGCAGCCAGTCCGGGACCGGTAAATCACCCCTCCACTTT
-	TRBV28	TRBJ1-5	12	-	CASRFGSQPQHF	TGTGCCAGCAGGTTCGGGAGTCAGCCCCAGCATTTT
-	TRBV7-9	TRBJ1-1	15	-	CASSSLNRVNTEAFF	TGTGCCAGCAGCTCCCTTAACAGGGTAAACACTGAAGCTTTCTTT
few	TRBV5-8	TRBJ2-3	13	-	CASSPQGTDTQYF	TGTGCCAGCAGCCCGCAGGGCACAGATACGCAGTATTTT
-	TRBV7-9	TRBJ1-2	17	TRBD1	CASSKGQLMKPNYGYTF	TGTGCCAGCAGCAAGGGACAGCTCATGAAACCTAACTATGGCTACACCTTC
-	TRBV2	TRBJ2-3	14	-	CASSEMLTKDTQYF	TGTGCCAGCAGTGAGATGTTAACCAAAGATACGCAGTATTTT
-	TRBV7-8	TRBJ2-1	16	TRBD2	CASSRLAGTTYNEQFF	TGTGCCAGCAGCCGACTAGCGGGGACCACCTACAATGAGCAGTTCTTC
-	TRBV15	TRBJ2-3	15	-	CATSKDYPSTDTQYF	TGTGCCACCAGCAAAGACTACCCGAGCACAGATACGCAGTATTTT
-	TRBV4-3	TRBJ2-1	15	-	CASSQEASQYNEQFF	TGCGCCAGCAGCCAAGAAGCTAGCCAATACAATGAGCAGTTCTTC